Sequencing of this T cell receptor (beta chain) was carried out in a study of blood T cell repertoires in COVID-19 (TCRdb year 2020). For the study in its entirety: Samples from collaborators originated in the United States, Italy and Spain and spanned both the acute and convalescent phases of COVID-19. The prospective study material was composed of cDNA or gDNA derived from T cells, B-cell-depleted T cells, or PBMCs. Deeply sampled blood TCRbeta repertoires from subjects exposed to, actively infected with, or recovered from COVID-19 were included in the dataset. A freely available public database, intended as a resource for researchers studying the immune response to SARS-CoV-2, is where the repertoires were released. The samples were drawn from the first 160 participants of the ongoing ImmuneRACE study and from under 1,500 subjects provided by 6 global collaborators. Nearly every sample came with metadata listing a de-identified subject ID, COVID-19 status, age in years and sex. Where available, HLA class I and class II types were obtained from metadata supplied by the sample provider rather than from assay-based typing.

The immunoSEQ Assay, a bias-controlled multiplex PCR, was used to amplify TCRbeta CDR3 regions from genomic DNA. The paper's data handling went like this. The number of nucleated cells in each sample was estimated from the amplification of reference gene primers within the assay. Sequence reads were collapsed and filtered to measure the absolute abundance of every unique TCRbeta CDR3 rearrangement. Productive Simpson clonality was computed per sample as the square root of Simpson's diversity index over productive rearrangements. TCRdb holds this immuneACCESS table with in-frame rearrangements only. Some clones are missing; in checked studies, unresolved V genes explain under half, and the rest has no known cause. From that table come the V and J calls and clone size; the DNA was used to work out D and trimming. Here the sample has tens of thousands of clones; 89% occur a single time. Of the sample, about 2% is held by the ten largest clones.

The collaborating institutions used their own protocols to collect whole blood in K2EDTA tubes. Collaborator samples were shipped for TCRbeta analysis as frozen whole blood, isolated PBMCs, or DNA extracted from either sample type. Overall study outcomes, separate from this receptor: Clinical and demographic metadata were provided uncurated, with the amount varying by source and participant.

Concerning this clone itself: Its antigen target is currently unknown. Base qualities are not recorded, but no much larger clone differs from it by a single base.

V ends up 4 bases short and J 4 bases short, with an unmatched junction base count of 10. The CDR3 starts with the cysteine, ends with the phenylalanine, and has 17 residues. The DNA shown is the 51-base CDR3, in frame from base 1. CDR1 and CDR2 (SGHDT, YYEEEE) derive from the germline V gene. Sequencing was done on a sample of peripheral blood. This receptor was identified in a man aged 45 to 65 with acute or convalescent COVID-19. Recombination joined TRBV5-6 with TRBJ2-1; 11 middle bases align to TRBD2. The nucleotides are TGTGCCAGCAGCCAACGACTAGCGGGACCGCCATACAATGAGCAGTTCTTC. It encodes CASSQRLAGPPYNEQFF.